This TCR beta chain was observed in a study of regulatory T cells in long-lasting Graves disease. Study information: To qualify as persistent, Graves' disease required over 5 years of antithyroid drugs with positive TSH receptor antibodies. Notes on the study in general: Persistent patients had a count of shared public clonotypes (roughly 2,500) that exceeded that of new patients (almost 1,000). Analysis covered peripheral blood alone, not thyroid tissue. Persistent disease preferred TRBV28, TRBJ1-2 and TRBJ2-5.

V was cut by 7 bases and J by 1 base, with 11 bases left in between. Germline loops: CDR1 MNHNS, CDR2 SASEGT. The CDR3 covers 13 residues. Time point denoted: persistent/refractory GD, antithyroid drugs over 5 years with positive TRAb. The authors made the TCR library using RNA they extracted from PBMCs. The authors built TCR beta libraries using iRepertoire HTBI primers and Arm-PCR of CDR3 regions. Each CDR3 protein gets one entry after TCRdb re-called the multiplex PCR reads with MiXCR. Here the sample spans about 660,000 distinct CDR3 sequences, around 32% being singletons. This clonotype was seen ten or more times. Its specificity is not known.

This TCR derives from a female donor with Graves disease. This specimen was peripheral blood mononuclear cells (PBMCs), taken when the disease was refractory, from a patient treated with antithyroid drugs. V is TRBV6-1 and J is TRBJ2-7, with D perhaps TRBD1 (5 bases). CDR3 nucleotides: TGTGCCAGCACGGAACGACAGTCCTACGAGCAGTACTTC. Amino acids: CASTERQSYEQYF.